One T cell receptor (beta chain) is described in this entry. The target antigen is unknown. Germline lookup yields CDR1 WNHNN and CDR2 SYGVQD (reference sequence). Trimming cost V 6 bases and J 0 bases, with 8 bases left between them. CDR3 length equals 14 residues. Using immunoSEQ multiplex PCR, the repertoire was profiled, and TCRdb retains in-frame clones only, with some absent. The sample contains tens of thousands of clones, roughly 87% of which appear only once. As for time point: baseline, week 1 (first vaccination visit). Treatment: pre-vaccination baseline after standard-of-care therapy. Each donor presented with a new WHO grade 3 or 4 astrocytoma that tested IDH1-mutant and showed ATRX loss. The sample comes from a study of a mutant IDH1 vaccine in newly diagnosed glioma. Study-wide context: Patients were pretreated with radiotherapy, temozolomide, or both, mostly both.

Broader study findings: Researchers report vaccine-induced immune responses in 93.3% of patients. Changes in top peripheral clonotypes did not appear linked to pseudoprogression.

V is TRBV10-1 and J is TRBJ1-4, with D possibly being TRBD1 (5 bases). The sequence was collected from a man aged 35 to 55 with glioma. Some clones in this sample may be carry-over from other donors' samples. The sample consisted of PBMCs, taken from a glioma patient treated with radiotherapy, temozolomide or both. CDR3 DNA: TGCGCCAGCAGCCCAGGGTCAACTAATGAAAAACTGTTTTTT. This translates into CASSPGSTNEKLFF.